This T cell receptor beta chain was sequenced in a study of blood T cell repertoires in COVID-19. Germline V gives CDR1 SNHLY, CDR2 FYNNEI. Trimming took 6 bases from V and 2 from J, leaving 17 bases between them. The length of the CDR3 is 15 residues. Per the study methods: Estimated nucleated cell counts came from reference gene primer amplification. Generated by immunoSEQ multiplex PCR, the TCRdb table keeps only in-frame clones and is missing some. That table gives V, J and clone size, and the DNA gave D and trimming. The repertoire holds 200,000 to 250,000 clones, around 84% seen once, with around 18% in the top ten.

The V call is TRBV2, the J call TRBJ2-7; the D gene is possibly TRBD1 (6 bases). The sequence was obtained from a woman of 80 years or more with active or convalescent COVID-19. The specimen sequenced was peripheral blood. This CDR3 reads CASRDLVQGPYEQYF. The CDR3 nucleotides are TGTGCCAGCAGGGACCTGGTACAGGGACCCTACGAGCAGTACTTC.